This T cell receptor beta chain was sequenced during a study of blood T cell repertoires in COVID-19. For the study at large: Sites across the United States, Italy and Spain contributed samples from acute and convalescent COVID-19. T cells, B-cell-depleted T cells, or PBMCs provided the cDNA or gDNA that served as material.

As originally analysed: Reference gene primer amplification gave estimated nucleated cell counts. Profiled with immunoSEQ multiplex PCR; TCRdb holds only in-frame clones, not every one. V and J calls and clone size follow that table, whereas D and trimming were derived from the DNA. In the table there are over 50,000 clones, about 81% of which are singletons. Germline V gene data show CDR1 as SQVTM and CDR2 as ANQGSEA. This CDR3 has 14 residues. Trimming took off 7 bases at V and 3 bases at J, with 18 bases between the two ends. The sequence was obtained from a man aged 80 or over with acute or convalescent COVID-19. The V call is TRBV29-1, the J call TRBJ1-1; D is perhaps TRBD1 (5 bases). The specimen was peripheral blood. CDR3 bases: TGCAGCGCATATACGGGGGAAATGGACACTGAAGCTTTCTTT. It yields the protein CSAYTGEMDTEAFF.